The 9 T cell receptor beta chains below all came from one sample that was sequenced in a study of blood T cells in healthy people across ages (dated by TCRdb to 2013 to 2016). Libraries were constructed by 5' RACE. Sequencing used an Illumina HiSeq 2500. A second roughly 7 to 11 cycle PCR used a sample-barcoded 5' primer and a J-beta primer mix. In-frame beta chains were kept once TCRdb had trimmed the public reads at Q25 with fastp and called clones with MiXCR. Each CDR3 protein appears once, grouped with its most common genes and DNA. The sample table records more than 600,000 distinct CDR3 sequences; roughly 25% of these occur just once. Of the sample, 9.4% falls within the top ten clones. The sample also formed part of further work on T cells of mothers and their children.

Source material: blood. The receptors here all came from a boy aged 5-17 years in good health.

For the CDR3, the DNA is TGCAGCGTTGACGGACTAGCGGGAGCTACGGGGAATGAGCAGTTCTTC. Translation: CSVDGLAGATGNEQFF. The chain is built from TRBV29-1 and TRBJ2-1, with TRBD2 identical over 13 bases. Germline CDR1 reads SQVTM; CDR2 reads ANQGSEA. Unmatched junction bases numbered 9, after V lost 3 bases and J lost 7 bases. There are 16 residues in the CDR3.

This clonotype was observed a handful of times. The chain links TRBV15 to TRBJ1-2; D gene unclear. CDR1 is LNHNV, CDR2 YYDKDF, per germline (reference sequence). The V and J ends lost 5 bases and 3 bases respectively, with 13 bases between them. The CDR3 loop spans 14 amino acids. Here the CDR3 reads CATSPENGYYGYTF. The CDR3 region has the DNA TGTGCCACCAGCCCCGAGAACGGATACTATGGCTACACCTTC.

The chain uses TRBV7-9 and TRBJ2-1; the match to TRBD1 covers 9 bases. The germline CDR1 and CDR2 sequences are SEHNR and FQNEAQ (reference sequence). The CDR3 totals 14 residues. J lost 8 bases, V lost 6 bases, and 8 bases had no gene match. The DNA of the CDR3 is TGTGCCAGCAGACCGAGGGACAGGGTGGATGAGCAGTTCTTC. It translates to CASRPRDRVDEQFF.

This clonotype was seen more than once but under ten times. The chain carries TRBV7-6 and TRBJ2-7; D uncertain. This CDR3 comprises 14 residues. In germline, CDR1 is SGHVS, CDR2 FNYEAQ. Trimming took 4 bases from V and 3 from J, leaving 13 bases between them. CDR3 in amino acids: CASSSKGGIYEQYF. The CDR3 nucleotides read TGTGCCAGCAGCTCCAAGGGCGGAATCTACGAGCAGTACTTC.

This clonotype has a handful of counts. The V gene is TRBV28, the J gene TRBJ2-7; D is possibly TRBD2 (5 bases). V was shortened by 1 base and J by 6 bases, with 19 bases between the two germline ends. Germline V gives CDR1 MDHEN, CDR2 SYDVKM. This CDR3 has 16 amino acids. CDR3 nucleotide sequence: TGTGCCAGCAGTTTATCCACGGGGAGACTTACGAGCGAGCAGTACTTC. Its translation is CASSLSTGRLTSEQYF.

The chain employs TRBV5-1 and TRBJ2-7; 7 bases line up with TRBD1. Losses at the gene ends were 0 bases for V and 5 bases for J; bases not matched to a gene: 8. This CDR3 spans 15 amino acids. Looked up from germline, CDR1 is SGHRS and CDR2 is YFSETQ. In DNA form, the CDR3 reads TGCGCCAGCAGCTTGGCGGAGACAGGGACCCACGAGCAGTACTTC. Amino acids: CASSLAETGTHEQYF.

This clonotype was recorded a few times. The V gene is TRBV20-1, the J gene TRBJ2-6; 8 nucleotides agree with TRBD1. The CDR3 loop spans 18 amino acids. The V gene's germline CDR1 is DFQATT and CDR2 SNEGSKA (reference sequence). Trimming at V came to 4 bases and at J to 0 bases, leaving 11 bases not matched to a gene. CDR3 region: CSAKATGVPNSGANVLTF. The CDR3, as DNA: TGCAGTGCTAAAGCGACAGGGGTCCCTAACTCTGGGGCCAACGTCCTGACTTTC.

J is TRBJ2-7 and V is TRBV5-1, with D perhaps matching TRBD1 (5 bases). The germline V gene has CDR1 SGHRS and CDR2 YFSETQ. The CDR3 extends over 14 amino acids. Trimming removed 0 bases from V and 6 bases from J, with 13 bases in between. CDR3 in DNA: TGCGCCAGCAGCTTGGAGGACACCAAGTCCGAGCAGTACTTC. Translated, it gives CASSLEDTKSEQYF.

V usage is TRBV15 and J usage is TRBJ2-3; 7 bases align to TRBD2. CDR3 size: 17 residues. V dropped 0 bases and J dropped 0; count of bases not matched to a gene: 6. From germline, CDR1 is LNHNV and CDR2 YYDKDF (reference sequence). The chain's CDR3 is CATSRDLAGVSTDTQYF. Written as DNA, the CDR3 is TGTGCCACCAGCAGAGATCTGGCGGGGGTTAGCACAGATACGCAGTATTTT.